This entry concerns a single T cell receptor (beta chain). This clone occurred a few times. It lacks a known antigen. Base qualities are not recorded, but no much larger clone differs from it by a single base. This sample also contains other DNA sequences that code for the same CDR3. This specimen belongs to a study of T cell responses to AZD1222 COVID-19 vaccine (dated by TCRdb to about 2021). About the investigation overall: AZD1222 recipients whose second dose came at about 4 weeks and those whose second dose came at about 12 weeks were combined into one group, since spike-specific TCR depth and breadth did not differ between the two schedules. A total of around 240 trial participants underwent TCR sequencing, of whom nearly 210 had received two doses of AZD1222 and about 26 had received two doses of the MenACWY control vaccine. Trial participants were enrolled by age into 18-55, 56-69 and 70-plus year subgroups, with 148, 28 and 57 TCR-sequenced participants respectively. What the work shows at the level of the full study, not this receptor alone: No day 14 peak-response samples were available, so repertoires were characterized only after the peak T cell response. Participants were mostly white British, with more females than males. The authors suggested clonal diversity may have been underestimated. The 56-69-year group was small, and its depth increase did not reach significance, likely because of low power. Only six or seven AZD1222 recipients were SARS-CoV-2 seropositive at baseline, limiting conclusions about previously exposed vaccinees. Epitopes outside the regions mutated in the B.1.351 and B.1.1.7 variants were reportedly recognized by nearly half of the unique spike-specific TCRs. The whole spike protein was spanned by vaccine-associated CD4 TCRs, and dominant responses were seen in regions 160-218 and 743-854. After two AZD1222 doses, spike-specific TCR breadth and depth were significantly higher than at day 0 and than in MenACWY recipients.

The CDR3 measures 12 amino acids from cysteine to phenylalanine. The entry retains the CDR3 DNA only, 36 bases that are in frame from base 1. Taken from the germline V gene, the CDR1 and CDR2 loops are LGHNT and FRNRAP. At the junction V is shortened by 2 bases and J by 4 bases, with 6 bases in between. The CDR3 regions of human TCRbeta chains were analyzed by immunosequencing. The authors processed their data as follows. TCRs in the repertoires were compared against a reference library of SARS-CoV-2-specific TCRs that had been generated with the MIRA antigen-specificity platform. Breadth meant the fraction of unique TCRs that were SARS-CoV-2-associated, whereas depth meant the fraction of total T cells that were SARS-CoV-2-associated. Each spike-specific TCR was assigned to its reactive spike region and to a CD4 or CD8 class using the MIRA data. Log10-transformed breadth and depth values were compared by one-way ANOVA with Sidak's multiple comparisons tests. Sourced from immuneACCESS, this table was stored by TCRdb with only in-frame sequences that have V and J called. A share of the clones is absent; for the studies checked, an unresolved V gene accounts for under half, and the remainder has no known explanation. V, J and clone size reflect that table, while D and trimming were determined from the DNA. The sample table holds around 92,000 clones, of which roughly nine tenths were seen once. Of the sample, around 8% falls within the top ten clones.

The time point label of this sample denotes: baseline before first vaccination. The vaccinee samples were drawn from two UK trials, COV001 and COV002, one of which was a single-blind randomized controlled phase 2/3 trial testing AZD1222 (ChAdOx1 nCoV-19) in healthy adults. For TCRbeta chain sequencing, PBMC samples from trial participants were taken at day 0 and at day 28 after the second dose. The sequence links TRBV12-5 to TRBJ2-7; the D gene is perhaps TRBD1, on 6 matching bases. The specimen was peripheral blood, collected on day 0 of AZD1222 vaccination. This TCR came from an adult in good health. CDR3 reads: CASGLQGYEQYF. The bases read TGTGCTAGTGGTTTGCAGGGGTACGAGCAGTACTTC.